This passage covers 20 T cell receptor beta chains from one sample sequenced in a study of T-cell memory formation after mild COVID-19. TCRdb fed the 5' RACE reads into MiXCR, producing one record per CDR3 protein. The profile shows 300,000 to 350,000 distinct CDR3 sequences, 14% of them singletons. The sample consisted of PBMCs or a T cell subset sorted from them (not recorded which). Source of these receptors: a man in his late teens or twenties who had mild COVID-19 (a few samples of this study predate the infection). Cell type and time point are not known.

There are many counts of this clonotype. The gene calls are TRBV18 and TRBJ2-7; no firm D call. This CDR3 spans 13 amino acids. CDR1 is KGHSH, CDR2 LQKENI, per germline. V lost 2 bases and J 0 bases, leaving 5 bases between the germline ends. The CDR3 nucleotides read TGTGCCAGCTCACCAGGGAACTCCTACGAGCAGTACTTC. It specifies CASSPGNSYEQYF. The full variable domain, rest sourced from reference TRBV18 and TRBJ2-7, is NAGVMQNPRHLVRRRGQEARLRCSPMKGHSHVYWYRQLPEEGLKFMVYLQKENIIDESGMPKERFSAEFPKEGPSILRIQQVVRGDSAAYFCASSPGNSYEQYFGPGTRLTVT.

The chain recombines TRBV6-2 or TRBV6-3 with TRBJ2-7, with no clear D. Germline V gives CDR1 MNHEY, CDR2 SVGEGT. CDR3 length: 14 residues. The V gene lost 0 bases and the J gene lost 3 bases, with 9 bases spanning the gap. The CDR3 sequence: CASSYSPQYYEQYV. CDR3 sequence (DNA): TGTGCCAGCAGTTACTCCCCACAGTACTACGAGCAGTACGTC.

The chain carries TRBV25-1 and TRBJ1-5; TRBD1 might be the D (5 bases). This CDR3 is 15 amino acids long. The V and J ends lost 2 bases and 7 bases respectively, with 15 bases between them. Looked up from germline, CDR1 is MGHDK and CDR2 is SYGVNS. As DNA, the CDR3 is TGTGCCAGCAGTGAAGGGGGAGGGTTAGGGCAGCCCCAGCATTTT. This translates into CASSEGGGLGQPQHF.

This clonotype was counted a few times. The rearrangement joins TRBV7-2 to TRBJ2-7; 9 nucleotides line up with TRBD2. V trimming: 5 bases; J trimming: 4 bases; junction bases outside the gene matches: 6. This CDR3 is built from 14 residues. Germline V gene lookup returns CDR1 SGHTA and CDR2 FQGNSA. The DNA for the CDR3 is TGTGCCAGCAGCCGCCAGCGGGGGGCTTACGAGCAGTACTTC. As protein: CASSRQRGAYEQYF. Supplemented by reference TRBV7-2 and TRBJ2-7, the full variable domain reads GAGVSQSPSNKVTEKGKDVELRCDPISGHTALYWYRQSLGQGLEFLIYFQGNSAPDKSGLPSDRFSAERTGGSVSTLTIQRTQQEDSAVYLCASSRQRGAYEQYFGPGTRLTVT.

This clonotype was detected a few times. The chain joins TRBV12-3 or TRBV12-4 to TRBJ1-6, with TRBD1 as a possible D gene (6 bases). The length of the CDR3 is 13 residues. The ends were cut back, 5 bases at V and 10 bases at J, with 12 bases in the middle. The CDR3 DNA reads TGTGCCAGCAGTCCGCCAGGGGCGTCACCCCTCCACTTT. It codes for CASSPPGASPLHF.

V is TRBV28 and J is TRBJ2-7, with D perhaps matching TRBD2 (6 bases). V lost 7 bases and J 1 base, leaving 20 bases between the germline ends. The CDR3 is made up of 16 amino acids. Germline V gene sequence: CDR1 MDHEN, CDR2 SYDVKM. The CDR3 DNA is TGTGCCAGCAACAGTAGACTAGGCAGGGCTTCCTACGAGCAGTACGTC. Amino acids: CASNSRLGRASYEQYV.

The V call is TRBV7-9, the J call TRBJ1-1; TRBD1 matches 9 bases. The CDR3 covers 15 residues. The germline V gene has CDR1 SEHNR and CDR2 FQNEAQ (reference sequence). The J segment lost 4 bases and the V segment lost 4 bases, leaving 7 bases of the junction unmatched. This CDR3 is CASSWGTGKPTEAFF. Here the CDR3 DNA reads TGTGCCAGCAGCTGGGGGACAGGGAAGCCCACTGAAGCTTTCTTT.

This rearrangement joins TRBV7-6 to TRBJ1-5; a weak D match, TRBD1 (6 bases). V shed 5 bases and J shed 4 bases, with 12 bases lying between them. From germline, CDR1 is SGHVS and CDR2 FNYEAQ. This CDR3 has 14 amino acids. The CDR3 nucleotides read TGTGCCAGCAGCGGAACAGGGTTTAATCAGCCCCAGCATTTT. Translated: CASSGTGFNQPQHF.

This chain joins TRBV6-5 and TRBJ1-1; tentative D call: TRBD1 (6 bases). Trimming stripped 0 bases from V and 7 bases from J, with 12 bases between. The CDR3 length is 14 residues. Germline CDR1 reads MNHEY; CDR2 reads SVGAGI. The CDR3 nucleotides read TGTGCCAGCAGTTACTCGAGGGGGACGATTGAAGCTTTCTTT. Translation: CASSYSRGTIEAFF.

The DNA of the CDR3 is TGCAGCGTTGACTGGGGAAAGGATGAGCAGTTCTTC. It yields the protein CSVDWGKDEQFF. This rearrangement joins TRBV29-1 to TRBJ2-1, with D unresolved. V shed 3 bases and J shed 8 bases, with 11 bases lying between them. The germline V gene has CDR1 SQVTM and CDR2 ANQGSEA. This CDR3 is 12 amino acids long.

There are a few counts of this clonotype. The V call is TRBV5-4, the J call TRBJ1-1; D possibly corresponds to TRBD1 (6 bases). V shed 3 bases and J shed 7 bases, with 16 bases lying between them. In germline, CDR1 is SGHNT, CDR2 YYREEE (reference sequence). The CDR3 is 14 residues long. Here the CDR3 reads CASSSPSGTNEAFF. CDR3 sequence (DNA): TGTGCCAGCAGCTCCCCCTCCGGGACAAATGAAGCTTTCTTT.

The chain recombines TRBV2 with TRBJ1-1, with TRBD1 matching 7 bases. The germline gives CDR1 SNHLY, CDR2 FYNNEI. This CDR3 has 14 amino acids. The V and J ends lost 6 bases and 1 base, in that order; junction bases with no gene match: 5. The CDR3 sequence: CASRRTGRNTEAFF. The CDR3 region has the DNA TGTGCCAGCAGACGGACAGGACGGAACACTGAAGCTTTCTTT. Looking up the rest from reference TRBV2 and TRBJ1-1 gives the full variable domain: EPEVTQTPSHQVTQMGQEVILRCVPISNHLYFYWYRQILGQKVEFLVSFYNNEISEKSEIFDDQFSVERPDGSNFTLKIRSTKLEDSAMYFCASRRTGRNTEAFFGQGTRLTVV.

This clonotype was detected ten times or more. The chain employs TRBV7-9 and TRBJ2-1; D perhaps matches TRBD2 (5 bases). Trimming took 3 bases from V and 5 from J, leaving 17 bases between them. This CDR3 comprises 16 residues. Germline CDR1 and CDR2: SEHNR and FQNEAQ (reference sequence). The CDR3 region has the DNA TGTGCCAGCAGCTTGGCGTTGGGGTGGGGAGACAATGAGCAGTTCTTC. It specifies CASSLALGWGDNEQFF.

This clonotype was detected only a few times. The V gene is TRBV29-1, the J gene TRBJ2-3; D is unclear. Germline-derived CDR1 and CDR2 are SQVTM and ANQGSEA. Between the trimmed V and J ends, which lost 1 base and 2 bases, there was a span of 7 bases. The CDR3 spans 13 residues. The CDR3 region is CSVEGRTTDTQYF. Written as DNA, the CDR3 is TGCAGCGTTGAAGGTCGCACCACAGATACGCAGTATTTT.

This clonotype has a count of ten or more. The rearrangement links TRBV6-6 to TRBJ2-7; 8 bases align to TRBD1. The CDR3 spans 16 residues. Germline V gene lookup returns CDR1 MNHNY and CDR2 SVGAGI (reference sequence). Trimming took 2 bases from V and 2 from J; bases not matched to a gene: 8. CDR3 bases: TGTGCCAGCAGTTACGAGGACAGGGCCCGTCCCTACGAGCAGTACGTC. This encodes CASSYEDRARPYEQYV.

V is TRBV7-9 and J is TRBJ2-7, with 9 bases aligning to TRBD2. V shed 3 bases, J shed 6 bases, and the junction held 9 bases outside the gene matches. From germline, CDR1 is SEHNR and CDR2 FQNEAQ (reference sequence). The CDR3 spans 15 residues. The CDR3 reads CASSLREGQGGEQYF. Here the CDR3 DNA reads TGTGCCAGCAGCTTGCGGGAGGGCCAGGGGGGCGAGCAGTACTTC.

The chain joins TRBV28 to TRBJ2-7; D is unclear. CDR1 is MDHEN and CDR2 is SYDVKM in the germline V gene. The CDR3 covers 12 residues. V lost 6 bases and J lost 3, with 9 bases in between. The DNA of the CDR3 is TGTGCCAGCAGCTCCACAGTCTACGAGCAGTACGTC. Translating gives CASSSTVYEQYV.

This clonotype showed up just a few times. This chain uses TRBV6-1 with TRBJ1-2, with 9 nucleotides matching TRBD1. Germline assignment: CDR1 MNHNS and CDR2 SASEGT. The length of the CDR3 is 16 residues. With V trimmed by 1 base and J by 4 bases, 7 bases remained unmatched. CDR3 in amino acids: CASSEGDRAPFYGYTF. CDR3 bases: TGTGCCAGCAGTGAAGGGGACAGGGCCCCTTTCTATGGCTACACCTTC.

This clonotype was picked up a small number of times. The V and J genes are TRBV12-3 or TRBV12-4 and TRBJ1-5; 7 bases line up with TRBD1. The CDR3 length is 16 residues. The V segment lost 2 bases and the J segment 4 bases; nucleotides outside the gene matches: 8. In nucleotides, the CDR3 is TGTGCCAGCAGTTTACTGGGCCGGGACAGAAATCAGCCCCAGCATTTT. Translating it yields CASSLLGRDRNQPQHF.

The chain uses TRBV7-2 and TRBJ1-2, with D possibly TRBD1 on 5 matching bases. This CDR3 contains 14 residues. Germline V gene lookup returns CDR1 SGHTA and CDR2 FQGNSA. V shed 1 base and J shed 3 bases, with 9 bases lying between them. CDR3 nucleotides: TGTGCCAGCAGCTTAGGTCGGGACCACTATGGCTACACCTTC. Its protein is CASSLGRDHYGYTF.